The TCR beta chain described here comes from a study of graft-versus-host responses after intestinal transplantation. Study in general: The recipients all started with anti-thymocyte globulin induction and then took tacrolimus and steroids for roughly three years. Whole-study findings and limits: Present in recipient marrow, GvH clones included some that appeared first in ileum or blood. Patients who carried graft-donor T cell macrochimerism also had high graft-versus-host to host-versus-graft clonal ratios in their allografts. Among circulating GvH clones, peak levels were associated with early post-transplant declines in HvG clones.

As regards this clone: Its antigen remains unidentified.

TCRdb's table, derived via immunoSEQ multiplex PCR, lists solely in-frame clones and lacks some. Altogether around 100,000 clones are present, about 90% being singletons, with the ten largest covering about 0.95%. Germline loops: CDR1 ENHRY, CDR2 SYGVKD. The CDR3 totals 15 residues. Deletions cut 3 bases from V and 2 bases from J, with 11 bases between. The J gene is TRBJ2-1, the V gene TRBV10-3; unclear D gene. This sequence originates from a human donor who was the organ donor for an intestinal transplant. Material: unstimulated CD4+ T cells sorted from spleen or lymph node cells, obtained before transplant. The CDR3: CAISERSQAYNEQFF. In nucleotides, the CDR3 is TGTGCCATCAGTGAACGGTCCCAGGCCTACAATGAGCAGTTCTTC.